The 19 T cell receptor beta chains in this list originate from one sample, sequenced in a study of T cell responses to AZD1222 COVID-19 vaccine. Profiled with immunoSEQ multiplex PCR; TCRdb holds only in-frame clones, not every one. Among 150,000 to 200,000 clones listed, approximately 94% were seen once. This sample comprised peripheral blood, obtained 28 days after the second AZD1222 dose. All receptors come from an adult who received the AZD1222 COVID-19 vaccine.

The chain employs TRBV19 and TRBJ1-6, with TRBD1 as a possible D gene (5 bases). CDR3 length equals 16 residues. V was pared by 5 bases and J by 7 bases, with 18 bases between. CDR1 LNHDA and CDR2 SQIVND come from the germline V gene (reference sequence). CDR3 nucleotide sequence: TGTGCCAGTAGTTTTATGGGGCCACCGGGAAATTCACCCCTCCACTTT. It yields the protein CASSFMGPPGNSPLHF.

The DNA of the CDR3 is TGTGCCAGCAGCTTACGGGCTAGCGGGAGGGGTAATAACAATGAGCAGTTCTTC. Translation: CASSLRASGRGNNNEQFF. This chain connects TRBV7-3 to TRBJ2-1, with 12 bases fitting TRBD2. V gave up 2 bases and J gave up 5 bases; unmatched junction bases: 10. The CDR3 totals 18 residues. CDR1 is SGHTA, CDR2 FQGTGA, per germline.

V and J are TRBV11-3 and TRBJ1-3, with D hard to call. The CDR3 is made up of 13 amino acids. In germline, CDR1 is SGHNT, CDR2 YENEEA. Trimming removed 5 bases at V and 4 bases at J, with 9 bases between. The CDR3 DNA reads as TGTGCCAGCAGCCCGCGGACGGGAAACACCATATATTTT. This codes for CASSPRTGNTIYF.

The chain joins TRBV10-3 to TRBJ1-3; D is possibly TRBD1 (6 bases). Germline V gives CDR1 ENHRY, CDR2 SYGVKD. The CDR3 covers 14 residues. The V end lost 2 bases, the J end lost 3 bases, and 8 bases lay between the germline ends. This CDR3 reads CAISEPGDGNTIYF. The CDR3 DNA is TGTGCCATCAGTGAGCCAGGGGATGGAAACACCATATATTTT.

V is TRBV7-2 and J is TRBJ2-5; no clear D. Germline values: CDR1 SGHTA, CDR2 FQGNSA. CDR3 length: 14 residues. Trimming left V 3 bases short and J 1 base short, with 9 bases between. CDR3 region: CASSFRSTQETQYF. In DNA, the CDR3 is TGTGCCAGCAGCTTCAGAAGTACCCAAGAGACCCAGTACTTC.

This chain uses TRBV6-5 with TRBJ1-2; D remains unclear. V was trimmed by 7 bases and J by 5 bases, leaving 17 bases between them. Germline values: CDR1 MNHEY, CDR2 SVGAGI. The CDR3 is made up of 14 amino acids. In DNA form, the CDR3 reads TGTGCCAGCACCCCCCTCGGCGGTAGATATGGCTACACCTTC. As protein: CASTPLGGRYGYTF.

The V call is TRBV4-1, the J call TRBJ1-4; D gene unclear. The V gene's germline CDR1 is MGHRA and CDR2 YSYEKL. The CDR3 has 15 residues. Deletions cut 2 bases from V and 5 bases from J, with 12 bases between. The CDR3 DNA reads as TGCGCCAGCAGCCAAAGAGAAGGGTTAAATGAAAAACTGTTTTTT. Its translation: CASSQREGLNEKLFF.

The genes are TRBV6-2 or TRBV6-3 and TRBJ1-1; D is uncertain. Germline V CDR1 and CDR2: MNHEY, SVGEGT. The CDR3 runs to 12 residues. Trimming left V 6 bases short and J 9 bases short, with 14 bases between. This CDR3 reads CASSSRFAKAFF. CDR3 nucleotide sequence: TGTGCCAGCAGCTCCCGGTTCGCAAAAGCTTTCTTT.

V and J are TRBV29-1 and TRBJ2-1, with TRBD1 matching 7 bases. Germline V gene lookup returns CDR1 SQVTM and CDR2 ANQGSEA. This CDR3 is built from 12 residues. The ends lost 7 bases at V and 4 bases at J; junction bases unmatched: 4. CDR3 sequence reads: CSGGTVYNEQFF. CDR3 DNA: TGCAGCGGAGGGACAGTATACAATGAGCAGTTCTTC.

The chain recombines TRBV10-3 with TRBJ1-2; D is ambiguous. Trimming took off 2 bases at V and 4 bases at J, with 8 bases between the two ends. This CDR3 contains 13 residues. Germline lookup yields CDR1 ENHRY and CDR2 SYGVKD. The CDR3 DNA reads TGTGCCATCAGTGAGGACCCGACCTATGGCTACACCTTC. Residues: CAISEDPTYGYTF.

The chain links TRBV29-1 to TRBJ2-2, with a weak D call TRBD1 (6 bases). The germline V and J ends were trimmed by 4 bases and 3 bases, with 21 bases remaining between them. CDR3 length: 17 residues. Per the germline V gene, CDR1 is SQVTM and CDR2 is ANQGSEA. The CDR3 DNA reads as TGCAGCGTTGTTTTATCATTGGGGGCATGGGACACCGGGGAGCTGTTTTTT. It encodes CSVVLSLGAWDTGELFF.

The V call is TRBV5-8, the J call TRBJ2-3; TRBD2 agrees at 10 bases. Germline V lookup: CDR1 SGHTS, CDR2 YDEGEE. The trim removed 4 bases at V and 2 bases at J, leaving 4 bases unmatched. This CDR3 has 15 amino acids. The CDR3 DNA is TGTGCCAGCAGCCCCCTAGCGGGAGCCACAGATACGCAGTATTTT. This codes for CASSPLAGATDTQYF. The full variable domain, in which reference TRBV5-8 and TRBJ2-3 provide the parts outside the CDR3, is EAGVTQSPTHLIKTRGQQATLRCSPISGHTSVYWYQQALGLGLQFLLWYDEGEERNRGNFPPRFSGRQFPNYSSELNVNALELEDSALYLCASSPLAGATDTQYFGPGTRLTVL.

This chain joins TRBV3-1 (or the pseudogene TRBV3-2) and TRBJ2-1; TRBD2 matches at 7 bases. The trim removed 4 bases at V and 9 bases at J, leaving 3 bases unmatched. This CDR3 spans 12 amino acids. In germline, CDR1 is LGHDT, CDR2 YNNKEL (reference sequence). CDR3 protein: CASSPRGGEQFF. CDR3 nucleotide sequence: TGTGCCAGCAGCCCCCGCGGGGGTGAGCAGTTCTTC.

The V and J genes are TRBV5-1 and TRBJ1-2; TRBD1 agrees at 7 bases. The germline CDR1 and CDR2 sequences are SGHRS and YFSETQ. CDR3 length: 15 residues. V was pared by 4 bases and J by 8 bases, with 14 bases of the junction left unmatched. CDR3 residues: CASSPTTGSLGGYTF. Written as DNA, the CDR3 is TGCGCCAGCAGCCCGACGACAGGGAGCTTAGGCGGCTACACCTTC.

This chain links TRBV12-5 with TRBJ2-7; 7 nucleotides match TRBD2. The CDR3 is 15 amino acids. Germline CDR1 LGHNT, CDR2 FRNRAP. V trimming: 7 bases; J trimming: 1 base; junction bases outside the gene matches: 10. CDR3 nucleotides: TGTGCTAGTGCACCCCGGGAGGTTACTTCCTACGAGCAGTACTTC. Its protein is CASAPREVTSYEQYF.

The sample holds one count of this clone. The chain couples TRBV29-1 to TRBJ2-1; 9 nucleotides match TRBD2. The germline V gene encodes CDR1 SQVTM and CDR2 ANQGSEA. The CDR3 runs 18 residues. Trimming took 5 bases from V and 0 from J; bases not matched to a gene: 14. CDR3 in amino acids: CSVRRVAGVLSSYNEQFF. The CDR3 DNA sequence: TGCAGCGTTAGGAGAGTAGCGGGGGTCCTCAGCTCCTACAATGAGCAGTTCTTC.

The chain is built from TRBV3-1 (or the pseudogene TRBV3-2) and TRBJ1-6; possibly TRBD1 for D (6 bases). Germline CDR1 LGHDT, CDR2 YNNKEL (reference sequence). The V gene lost 8 bases and the J gene lost 9 bases, with 14 bases spanning the gap. The CDR3 has 13 residues. The chain's CDR3 is CASGTGNFSPLHF. The DNA of the CDR3 is TGTGCCAGCGGCACAGGGAACTTTTCACCCCTCCACTTT.

The table lists this clone with a count of one. The gene calls are TRBV19 and TRBJ1-5; D not certain. Trimming pared 6 bases from V and 1 base from J, leaving 16 bases between. This CDR3 is 16 amino acids long. Germline assignment: CDR1 LNHDA and CDR2 SQIVND (reference sequence). This CDR3 is CASSATGPGSNQPQHF. The DNA of the CDR3 is TGTGCCAGTAGCGCGACCGGGCCTGGGAGCAATCAGCCCCAGCATTTT.

The CDR3 nucleotides read TGTGCCAGCTCACCGTCCCCGGGAGGAGGAACTGAGCAGTTCTTC. Translated, it gives CASSPSPGGGTEQFF. The chain is built from TRBV18 and TRBJ2-1; TRBD2 aligns across 7 bases. Germline-derived CDR1 and CDR2 are KGHSH and LQKENI. J was trimmed by 9 bases and V by 3 bases; bases with no gene match: 11. This CDR3 spans 15 amino acids.